A selection of T cell receptor beta chains follows, all from one sample in a study of blood T cell repertoires in COVID-19. Libraries were prepared by immunoSEQ multiplex PCR; TCRdb keeps only in-frame clonotypes and omits some of them. Here the sample spans tens of thousands of clones, approximately 86% being singletons. Sequencing used peripheral blood. The receptors shown here come from a woman of 80 years or more with acute or convalescent COVID-19. Each CDR3 is given with its conserved first and last residue. Where a row states a size, it is once, few, many or the class of an expanded clone; other rows omit it.

TRBV14 . CASSRVPGGTYEQYF
TRBV2 . CASSERGISTDTQYF
TRBV7-2 once CASSLIWEEQFF
TRBV5-4 . CASSLASGGSYEQYF
TRBV3-1/TRBV3-2 . CASRLQGGLFGYTF
TRBV9 . CASSVEDRVMGGYTF
TRBV7-9 . CASSASPGLNEKLFF
TRBV3-1/TRBV3-2 . CASSQGLAGGSNTGELFF
TRBV5-1 . CASSLGAGQSTDTQYF
TRBV6-5 . CASSRGKGNTEAFF
TRBV5-1 . CASSLDQGARNSPLHF
TRBV5-1 . CASSLAPSGATGEQYF
TRBV12-5 few CASGLGDIQETQYF
TRBV9 . CASSPSGMQNSPLHF
TRBV5-4 . CASSSYQGSERETQYF
TRBV28 . CASSSGFTGELFF
TRBV19 . CAVRDRVSYEQYF
TRBV4-1 . CASSQLPGNPLSPLHF
TRBV7-9 few CASSFRFYESNTGELFF
TRBV28 . CASSPAGSGYTF